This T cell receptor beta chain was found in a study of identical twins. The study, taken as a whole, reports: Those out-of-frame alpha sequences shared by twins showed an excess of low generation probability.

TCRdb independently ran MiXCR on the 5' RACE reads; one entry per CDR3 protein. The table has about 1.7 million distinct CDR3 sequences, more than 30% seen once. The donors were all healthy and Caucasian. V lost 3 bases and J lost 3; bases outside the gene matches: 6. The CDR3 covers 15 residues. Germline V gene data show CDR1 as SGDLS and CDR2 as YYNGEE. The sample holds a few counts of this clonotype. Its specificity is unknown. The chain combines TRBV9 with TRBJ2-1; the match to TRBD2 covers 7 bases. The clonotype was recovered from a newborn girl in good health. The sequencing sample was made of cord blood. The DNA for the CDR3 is TGTGCCAGCAGCGGGACTAGTGGTTACTACAATGAGCAGTTCTTC. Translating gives CASSGTSGYYNEQFF.